The 32 T cell receptor beta chains presented below share a single source sample, sequenced in a study of identical twins. TCRdb recomputed calls from the 5' RACE reads with MiXCR, one row per CDR3 protein. The sample has 200,000 to 250,000 distinct CDR3 sequences, around 15% seen once. The specimen was memory (CD45RO+) T cells sorted from blood. The receptor source for this set is a woman aged 18-30 years in good health.

This clonotype appeared many times. V is TRBV14 and J is TRBJ2-5, with unresolved D. Germline loops: CDR1 SGHDN, CDR2 FVKESK. Trimming left V 1 base short and J 1 base short, with 7 bases between. The CDR3 spans 14 residues. The CDR3 DNA follows: TGTGCCAGCAGCCAAGTGGCCTTCCAAGAGACCCAGTACTTC. Protein sequence: CASSQVAFQETQYF.

In this sample, this clonotype turned up a few times. The chain uses TRBV6-1 and TRBJ2-7; 8 nucleotides line up with TRBD2. CDR1 and CDR2 from the germline V gene are MNHNS and SASEGT. This CDR3 spans 14 amino acids. V trimming: 5 bases; J trimming: 1 base; junction bases outside the gene matches: 4. CDR3 nucleotides: TGTGCCAGCAGTCGAGGGACTAGTTCCTACGAGCAGTACTTC. Translating it yields CASSRGTSSYEQYF.

This clonotype was seen a handful of times. This chain joins TRBV29-1 and TRBJ1-1; TRBD1 might be the D (5 bases). CDR3 length: 14 residues. V was clipped by 4 bases and J by 2 bases, with 14 bases between them. Germline lookup yields CDR1 SQVTM and CDR2 ANQGSEA. CDR3 sequence (DNA): TGCAGCGTTGGTCAGGGAGGAGGTAACACTGAAGCTTTCTTT. Residues: CSVGQGGGNTEAFF.

This clonotype was detected only a few times. The chain has TRBV12-3 or TRBV12-4 and TRBJ2-3; perhaps TRBD1 as D (6 bases). Between the trimmed V and J ends, which lost 10 bases and 5 bases, there was a span of 16 bases. The CDR3 extends over 13 amino acids. CDR3 region: CATQGQQGDTQYF. CDR3 nucleotide sequence: TGTGCCACCCAGGGCCAACAGGGAGATACGCAGTATTTT.

The chain combines TRBV5-1 with TRBJ2-3; D gene unclear. Looked up from germline, CDR1 is SGHRS and CDR2 is YFSETQ. V was pared by 0 bases and J by 0 bases, with 14 bases between. The CDR3 runs 17 residues. The CDR3 DNA reads TGCGCCAGCAGCTTGGGTGGCTCAACCCCTAGCACAGATACGCAGTATTTT. Translating it yields CASSLGGSTPSTDTQYF.

This clonotype was counted a few times. The chain recombines TRBV3-1 with TRBJ2-7; 7 bases match TRBD2. The CDR3 has 17 residues. The ends lost 0 bases at V and 1 base at J; junction bases unmatched: 9. Per the germline V gene, CDR1 is LGHDT and CDR2 is YNNKEL (reference sequence). The CDR3 sequence is CASSQEAIQRGSYEQYF. CDR3 DNA sequence: TGTGCCAGCAGCCAAGAAGCGATTCAGCGGGGTTCCTACGAGCAGTACTTC.

There are a few counts of this clonotype. The genes are TRBV4-2 and TRBJ2-3; 8 nucleotides line up with TRBD2. The CDR3 is 16 amino acids. Per the germline V gene, CDR1 is LGHNA and CDR2 is YNFKEQ. The J segment lost 4 bases and the V segment lost 1 base, leaving 7 bases of the junction unmatched. The DNA of the CDR3 is TGTGCCAGCAGCCAAGGAGGGACTAGGCAAGCAGATACGCAGTATTTT. Its protein is CASSQGGTRQADTQYF.

The rearrangement uses TRBV11-3 and TRBJ1-1, with D hard to call. Trimming removed 4 bases from V and 4 bases from J, with 13 bases in between. The CDR3 consists of 14 residues. CDR1 is SGHNT, CDR2 YENEEA, per germline. For the CDR3, the DNA is TGTGCCAGCAGCTCCTCCGTTGGGATCACTGAAGCTTTCTTT. This gives the protein CASSSSVGITEAFF.

The table lists this clonotype with many counts. The gene calls are TRBV20-1 and TRBJ1-1; D unresolved. With 0 bases removed from V and 3 bases from J, the gap between germline ends came to 11 bases. Per germline, CDR1 DFQATT and CDR2 SNEGSKA (reference sequence). The CDR3 covers 14 residues. CDR3 loop: CSARDPGRDTEAFF. The DNA for the CDR3 is TGCAGTGCTAGAGACCCGGGTAGGGACACTGAAGCTTTCTTT.

The gene calls are TRBV10-3 and TRBJ1-3; the match to TRBD1 covers 8 bases. Per germline, CDR1 ENHRY and CDR2 SYGVKD. CDR3 length equals 14 residues. J gave up 4 bases and V 5 bases, and 4 bases lay outside the gene matches. DNA of the CDR3: TGTGCCATCAGTCCCCAGGGGGCCGGAAACACCATATATTTT. Protein: CAISPQGAGNTIYF.

In its sample, this clonotype was seen many times. This chain connects TRBV7-6 to TRBJ2-2; 8 positions agree with TRBD2. The CDR3 is 14 amino acids. Germline loops: CDR1 SGHVS, CDR2 FNYEAQ. Trimming removed 5 bases from V and 5 bases from J; junction bases left unmatched: 4. The CDR3: CASSALAGTGELFF. Written as DNA, the CDR3 is TGTGCCAGCAGCGCCTTAGCGGGAACCGGGGAGCTGTTTTTT.

V and J are TRBV9 and TRBJ2-2; the match to TRBD1 covers 9 bases. The V gene end was trimmed by 7 bases and the J gene end by 4 bases; junction bases not matched to a gene: 8. Germline CDR1 and CDR2: SGDLS and YYNGEE. CDR3 length: 15 amino acids. The CDR3 nucleotides read TGTGCCAGCCGCCCGGGACAGGGCCCCACCGGGGAGCTGTTTTTT. This gives the protein CASRPGQGPTGELFF.

This clonotype was detected a few times. The J gene is TRBJ2-3, the V gene TRBV5-1, with no clear D. The V gene lost 0 bases and the J gene lost 2 bases, with 7 bases spanning the gap. CDR1 SGHRS and CDR2 YFSETQ come from the germline V gene. The CDR3 runs to 14 residues. As DNA, the CDR3 is TGCGCCAGCAGCTTGGGGGCCAACACAGATACGCAGTATTTT. It yields the protein CASSLGANTDTQYF.

The chain joins TRBV5-1 to TRBJ2-1; D is unresolved. Germline V lookup: CDR1 SGHRS, CDR2 YFSETQ. V was clipped by 4 bases and J by 4 bases, with 12 bases between them. The CDR3 extends over 14 amino acids. In DNA form, the CDR3 reads TGCGCCAGCAGCATGACGGAGTTATACAATGAGCAGTTCTTC. Translated, it gives CASSMTELYNEQFF.

This clonotype was seen more than once but under ten times. The rearrangement joins TRBV7-2 to TRBJ2-7; D not resolved. Trimming shortened V by 1 base and J by 4 bases, and 8 bases separated the two germline ends. Germline V gene data show CDR1 as SGHTA and CDR2 as FQGNSA. CDR3 length: 13 residues. The CDR3 sequence: CASSLEAEYEQYF. As DNA, the CDR3 is TGTGCCAGCAGCTTAGAGGCAGAGTACGAGCAGTACTTC.

In its sample, this clonotype was seen a few times. Germline and junction disagree at one end, which may indicate a read error. CDR3 amino acids: CASSYRDRLNF. For the CDR3, the DNA is TGTGCCAGCAGTTATAGGGACAGACTTAACTTC. The V call is TRBV6-2 or TRBV6-3, the J call TRBJ2-7, with 7 bases aligning to TRBD1. The length of the CDR3 is 11 residues. Germline loops: CDR1 MNHEY, CDR2 SVGEGT.

This clonotype was recorded a few times. The CDR3, as DNA: TGTGCCAGCAGACCACTGACTAGCGGGATGGGAAGAGATACGCAGTATTTT. Its translation: CASRPLTSGMGRDTQYF. The chain joins TRBV6-2 or TRBV6-3 to TRBJ2-3, with 11 bases matching TRBD2. The CDR3 sequence is 17 residues long. The J segment lost 5 bases and the V segment lost 6 bases, leaving 13 bases of the junction unmatched. CDR1 MNHEY and CDR2 SVGEGT come from the germline V gene.

This clonotype was seen a few times. The chain recombines TRBV7-9 with TRBJ1-2; a weak D match, TRBD1 (5 bases). The CDR3 runs 13 residues. Trimming pared 5 bases from V and 7 bases from J, leaving 14 bases between. Germline-derived CDR1 and CDR2 are SEHNR and FQNEAQ (reference sequence). The CDR3 sequence is CASSLEGTGGYTF. CDR3 sequence (DNA): TGTGCCAGCAGCCTTGAGGGGACTGGTGGCTACACCTTC.

This clonotype was detected only a few times. The rearrangement joins TRBV5-1 to TRBJ2-2, with unresolved D. The CDR3 is made up of 15 amino acids. Germline V gene lookup returns CDR1 SGHRS and CDR2 YFSETQ. The V gene lost 0 bases and the J gene lost 2 bases, with 8 bases spanning the gap. CDR3: CASSLGHSNTGELFF. CDR3 sequence (DNA): TGCGCCAGCAGCTTGGGCCACAGCAACACCGGGGAGCTGTTTTTT.

This clonotype was found a few times. This rearrangement joins TRBV20-1 to TRBJ1-5; D not certain. The V gene lost 3 bases and the J gene lost 7 bases, with 16 bases spanning the gap. This CDR3 spans 14 amino acids. Germline CDR1 reads DFQATT; CDR2 reads SNEGSKA (reference sequence). CDR3 coding DNA: TGCAGTGCTAGCCGCGAGGCCGGCGGGCAGCCCCAGCATTTT. Protein: CSASREAGGQPQHF.

This clonotype was seen only a few times. The CDR3 reads CASSEFYSGLKETQYF. The CDR3, as DNA: TGTGCCAGCAGTGAATTTTATAGTGGGCTTAAAGAGACCCAGTACTTC. The chain carries TRBV2 and TRBJ2-5; no definite D call. V lost 2 bases and J lost 3, with 16 bases in between. CDR3 length equals 16 residues. CDR1 and CDR2 from the germline V gene are SNHLY and FYNNEI.

The chain joins TRBV6-5 to TRBJ2-5, with 12 nucleotides matching TRBD1. This CDR3 is 17 amino acids long. J was trimmed by 5 bases and V by 0 bases; bases with no gene match: 7. CDR1 is MNHEY and CDR2 is SVGAGI in the germline V gene. The CDR3 here is CASSYSRDRGQWETQYF. The CDR3 nucleotides are TGTGCCAGCAGTTACTCGCGGGACAGGGGGCAATGGGAGACCCAGTACTTC.

The chain has TRBV10-3 and TRBJ2-5; D is possibly TRBD1 or TRBD2 (5 bases each). V gave up 0 bases and J gave up 4 bases, with 9 bases separating them. Germline V lookup: CDR1 ENHRY, CDR2 SYGVKD. CDR3 length: 14 amino acids. The CDR3 DNA sequence: TGTGCCATCAGTGAGTCCGGGGCCTCAGAGACCCAGTACTTC. It encodes CAISESGASETQYF.

V and J are TRBV6-2 or TRBV6-3 and TRBJ2-1; 8 nucleotides line up with TRBD1. Germline CDR1 is MNHEY and CDR2 is SVGEGT. The CDR3 contains 15 residues. Germline trimming cut 2 bases from V and 5 bases from J; bases unmatched to any gene: 5. The CDR3 region is CASSYGAGGHNEQFF. DNA of the CDR3: TGTGCCAGCAGTTACGGGGCAGGGGGCCACAATGAGCAGTTCTTC.

This clonotype was seen a few times. The rearrangement uses TRBV5-1 and TRBJ1-6, with 7 positions matching TRBD1. V dropped 6 bases and J dropped 16; count of bases not matched to a gene: 13. Germline V gene data show CDR1 as SGHRS and CDR2 as YFSETQ. The CDR3 is 13 amino acids. DNA for the CDR3: TGCGCCAGCACCCATGAGACAGGGCGAAAGCTCCACTTT. Its translation is CASTHETGRKLHF.

The table lists this clonotype with a few counts. The V and J genes are TRBV5-1 and TRBJ2-3; 11 nucleotides agree with TRBD2. From germline, CDR1 is SGHRS and CDR2 YFSETQ. The CDR3 consists of 16 residues. V lost 3 bases, J lost 2 bases, and 5 bases stayed unmatched. This chain's CDR3 is CASSSGTSGLTDTQYF. DNA for the CDR3: TGCGCCAGCAGCTCGGGGACTAGCGGCCTCACAGATACGCAGTATTTT.

The chain recombines TRBV10-3 with TRBJ2-7, with 12 bases that match TRBD2. The CDR3 totals 16 residues. Per germline, CDR1 ENHRY and CDR2 SYGVKD. Trimming cost V 8 bases and J 1 base; bases outside gene matches: 9. DNA for the CDR3: TGTGCCATCGCTCGACTAGCGGGAGTAGGGTCCTACGAGCAGTACTTC. It translates to CAIARLAGVGSYEQYF.

A few counts support this clonotype. The chain is built from TRBV20-1 and TRBJ2-7; TRBD2 is a possible D gene (6 bases). The CDR3 length is 13 residues. The V gene lost 6 bases and the J gene lost 2 bases, with 14 bases spanning the gap. Germline lookup yields CDR1 DFQATT and CDR2 SNEGSKA (reference sequence). The CDR3, as DNA: TGCAGTGCATTCCGGGACTCGACCTACGAGCAGTACTTC. Its protein product is CSAFRDSTYEQYF.

This clonotype showed up many times. The rearrangement uses TRBV12-3 or TRBV12-4 and TRBJ1-2; tentative D call: TRBD1 (6 bases). The CDR3 extends over 13 amino acids. V shed 5 bases and J shed 5 bases, with 12 bases lying between them. The CDR3 spells CASSPGQSYGYTF. The CDR3 region has the DNA TGTGCCAGCAGTCCCGGACAGTCTTATGGCTACACCTTC.

The DNA for the CDR3 is TGTGCCAGCAGCGCAGACGGACCCTACGAGCAGTACTTC. Amino acids: CASSADGPYEQYF. This chain joins TRBV9 and TRBJ2-7; D remains ambiguous. Germline V gives CDR1 SGDLS, CDR2 YYNGEE. Trimming took off 3 bases at V and 2 bases at J, with 9 bases between the two ends. The CDR3 has 13 amino acids.

This clonotype has just a few counts. The chain employs TRBV10-3 and TRBJ1-2; no definite D call. With 4 bases removed from V and 6 bases from J, the gap between germline ends came to 12 bases. Germline CDR1 reads ENHRY; CDR2 reads SYGVKD. The CDR3 totals 13 residues. The CDR3 sequence is CAISAGEEDGYTF. CDR3 DNA: TGTGCCATCAGTGCTGGGGAGGAGGATGGCTACACCTTC.

This clonotype was counted a few times. V usage is TRBV27 and J usage is TRBJ2-3, with 10 nucleotides matching TRBD2. The CDR3 covers 17 residues. V trimming: 1 base; J trimming: 3 bases; junction bases outside the gene matches: 7. Germline V gene sequence: CDR1 MNHEY, CDR2 SMNVEV (reference sequence). CDR3 sequence reads: CASSLWASGSLTDTQYF. The CDR3 region has the DNA TGTGCCAGCAGTTTATGGGCTAGCGGGAGCCTAACAGATACGCAGTATTTT.